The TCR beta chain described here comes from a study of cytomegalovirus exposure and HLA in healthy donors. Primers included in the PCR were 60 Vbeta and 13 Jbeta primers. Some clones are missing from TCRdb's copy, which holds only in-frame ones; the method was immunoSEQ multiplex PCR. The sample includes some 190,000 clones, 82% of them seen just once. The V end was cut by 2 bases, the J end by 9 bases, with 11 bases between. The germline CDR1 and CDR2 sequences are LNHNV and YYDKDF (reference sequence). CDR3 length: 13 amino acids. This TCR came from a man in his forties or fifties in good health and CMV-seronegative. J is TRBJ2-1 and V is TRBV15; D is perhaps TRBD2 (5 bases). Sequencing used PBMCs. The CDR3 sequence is CATSRSPRGEQFF. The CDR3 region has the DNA TGTGCCACCAGCAGATCCCCCCGGGGTGAGCAGTTCTTC. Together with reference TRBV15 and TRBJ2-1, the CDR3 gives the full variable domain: DAMVIQNPRYQVTQFGKPVTLSCSQTLNHNVMYWYQQKSSQAPKLLFHYYDKDFNNEADTPDNFQSRRPNTSFCFLDIRSPGLGDTAMYLCATSRSPRGEQFFGPGTRLTVL.